Below, 30 T cell receptor beta chains from the same sample are listed, as sequenced in a study of T cells in Graves' hyperthyroidism and ophthalmopathy. The CDR3 regions of TCR beta were amplified from RNA transcripts. The HTBI primer set was used in a first-round RT-PCR of the TCR CDR3. TCRdb re-called the multiplex PCR reads through MiXCR, storing one row per CDR3 protein. The sample records roughly 660,000 distinct CDR3 sequences, around 16% being singletons. The sequencing sample was made of blood. All receptors come from a man aged 50 or older with Graves' hyperthyroidism.

Ten or more counts support this clonotype. The chain recombines TRBV7-2 with TRBJ2-7, with 8 positions matching TRBD1. The CDR3 extends over 14 amino acids. The trim removed 5 bases at V and 7 bases at J, leaving 10 bases unmatched. Per germline, CDR1 SGHTA and CDR2 FQGNSA. CDR3 sequence: CASSPGTGPREQYF. CDR3 DNA sequence: TGTGCCAGCAGCCCCGGGACAGGACCAAGGGAGCAGTACTTC. The full variable domain, completed using reference TRBV7-2 and TRBJ2-7, is GAGVSQSPSNKVTEKGKDVELRCDPISGHTALYWYRQSLGQGLEFLIYFQGNSAPDKSGLPSDRFSAERTGGSVSTLTIQRTQQEDSAVYLCASSPGTGPREQYFGPGTRLTVT.

This clonotype was detected many times. V gene TRBV12-3 or TRBV12-4 combines with J gene TRBJ2-1, with 13 bases identical to TRBD2. Trimming took 7 bases from V and 3 from J; bases not matched to a gene: 3. This CDR3 is built from 15 residues. The CDR3 coding sequence is TGTGCCAGCACCCGGACTAGCGGGAGCTACAATGAGCAGTTCTTC. Protein: CASTRTSGSYNEQFF.

The rearrangement uses TRBV6-1 and TRBJ2-4; 16 nucleotides align to TRBD2. The CDR3 is made up of 17 amino acids. The germline gives CDR1 MNHNS, CDR2 SASEGT. After removal of 7 bases from V and 6 bases from J, the junction contained 9 bases not matched to a gene. CDR3 in DNA: TGTGCCAGCAAACCCGGGACTAGCGGGAGGGGTGGAAACATTCAGTACTTC. Residues: CASKPGTSGRGGNIQYF.

This clonotype was seen a handful of times. The chain uses TRBV9 and TRBJ2-7; TRBD1 matches at 8 bases. The germline CDR1 and CDR2 sequences are SGDLS and YYNGEE. Trimming took 3 bases from V and 8 from J; bases not matched to a gene: 13. CDR3 size: 15 residues. In nucleotides, the CDR3 is TGTGCCAGCAGCGACGCCGGGACAGGATCCTCTAAGCAGTACTTC. Protein product: CASSDAGTGSSKQYF.

This clonotype was counted a few times. The chain is built from TRBV4-2 and TRBJ2-1; 7 bases fit TRBD2. J gave up 3 bases and V 0 bases, and 5 bases lay outside the gene matches. This CDR3 comprises 16 residues. Germline CDR1 reads LGHNA; CDR2 reads YNFKEQ. The chain's CDR3 is CASSQDWASGYNEQFF. The CDR3, as DNA: TGTGCCAGCAGCCAAGATTGGGCTAGCGGCTACAATGAGCAGTTCTTC.

This chain links TRBV5-1 with TRBJ1-5; D is uncertain. The V gene's germline CDR1 is SGHRS and CDR2 YFSETQ. This CDR3 is built from 15 residues. Deletions cut 0 bases from V and 1 base from J, with 8 bases between. The CDR3 spells CASSLGAASNQPQHF. CDR3 DNA sequence: TGCGCCAGCAGCTTGGGGGCCGCCAGCAATCAGCCCCAGCATTTT. The full variable domain, with the rest looked up from reference TRBV5-1 and TRBJ1-5, is KAGVTQTPRYLIKTRGQQVTLSCSPISGHRSVSWYQQTPGQGLQFLFEYFSETQRNKGNFPGRFSGRQFSNSRSEMNVSTLELGDSALYLCASSLGAASNQPQHFGDGTRLSIL.

This clonotype was detected many times. The chain combines TRBV2 with TRBJ1-1, with D perhaps TRBD1 (5 bases). The CDR3 has 13 amino acids. V was cut by 3 bases and J by 1 base, with 6 bases left in between. Germline V gene data show CDR1 as SNHLY and CDR2 as FYNNEI. The CDR3 is CASSDQGNTEAFF. In nucleotides, the CDR3 is TGTGCCAGCAGTGATCAGGGGAACACTGAAGCTTTCTTT.

This rearrangement joins TRBV6-1 to TRBJ2-1; D call uncertain. Trimming shortened V by 5 bases and J by 8 bases, and 19 bases separated the two germline ends. The CDR3 contains 15 residues. Germline lookup yields CDR1 MNHNS and CDR2 SASEGT. The CDR3 DNA reads as TGTGCCAGCAGTAAGACCTCAAAAACGGTGGATGAGCAGTTCTTC. Protein product: CASSKTSKTVDEQFF.

The V gene is TRBV6-2 or TRBV6-3, the J gene TRBJ2-1, with 9 bases aligning to TRBD2. The CDR3 is 15 residues long. Germline lookup yields CDR1 MNHEY and CDR2 SVGEGT. The V gene end was trimmed by 4 bases and the J gene end by 6 bases; junction bases not matched to a gene: 7. The CDR3 protein is CASSFSGSRGNEQFF. CDR3 nucleotides: TGTGCCAGCAGTTTTAGCGGGAGTCGGGGCAATGAGCAGTTCTTC.

The sample holds many counts of this clonotype. The chain employs TRBV30 and TRBJ2-5; D ambiguous. This CDR3 has 11 residues. Germline V gene data show CDR1 as GTSNPN and CDR2 as SVGIG (reference sequence). Trimming pared 3 bases from V and 5 bases from J, leaving 7 bases between. The CDR3 DNA reads as TGTGCCTGGAGCGCCAGCGAGACCCAGTACTTC. This encodes CAWSASETQYF.

In its sample, this clonotype was seen many times. This rearrangement joins TRBV2 to TRBJ2-6; D unresolved. The germline V gene has CDR1 SNHLY and CDR2 FYNNEI. V was shortened by 9 bases and J by 0 bases, with 6 bases between the two germline ends. CDR3 length equals 13 residues. The CDR3 sequence is CARQASGANVLTF. The CDR3 DNA follows: TGTGCCAGGCAGGCCTCTGGGGCCAACGTCCTGACTTTC.

This chain links TRBV30 with TRBJ2-3, with D tentatively TRBD2 (6 bases). V lost 1 base, J lost 6 bases, and 20 bases lay in between. CDR1 is GTSNPN, CDR2 SVGIG, per germline (reference sequence). This CDR3 is built from 16 residues. CDR3 nucleotides: TGTGCCTGGAGTGAAGTCACAGGCGGGATGGGCGATACGCAGTATTTT. Protein product: CAWSEVTGGMGDTQYF.

This clonotype was counted at least ten times. The chain is built from TRBV28 and TRBJ2-7; D may be TRBD1 (6 bases). V shed 4 bases and J shed 4 bases, with 14 bases lying between them. Germline V gives CDR1 MDHEN, CDR2 SYDVKM. The CDR3 extends over 14 amino acids. The CDR3 DNA follows: TGTGCCAGCAGTTCCTACAGGGAAAGGTACGAGCAGTACTTC. As protein: CASSSYRERYEQYF.

This clonotype has at least ten counts. The genes are TRBV19 and TRBJ2-2; a weak D match, TRBD1 (5 bases). Germline V CDR1 and CDR2: LNHDA, SQIVND (reference sequence). V lost 6 bases and J lost 3, with 14 bases in between. The CDR3 runs to 15 residues. The CDR3 sequence: CASSLLTGYTGELFF. The CDR3 nucleotides are TGTGCCAGTAGCCTCCTCACAGGATACACCGGGGAGCTGTTTTTT.

The genes are TRBV10-1 and TRBJ1-4; a possible D gene is TRBD1 (5 bases). Germline V gene sequence: CDR1 WNHNN, CDR2 SYGVQD (reference sequence). V was shortened by 4 bases and J by 5 bases, with 11 bases between the two germline ends. This CDR3 comprises 14 residues. The DNA for the CDR3 is TGCGCCAGCAGTGTTGGATGGGGGAATGAAAAACTGTTTTTT. Protein sequence: CASSVGWGNEKLFF.

V and J are TRBV12-3 or TRBV12-4 and TRBJ1-5; unclear D gene. CDR3 length equals 16 residues. Trimming pared 5 bases from V and 1 base from J, leaving 15 bases between. CDR3 protein: CASSTRTSGSNQPQHF. The CDR3 DNA reads TGTGCCAGCAGTACCCGGACTAGCGGGAGCAATCAGCCCCAGCATTTT.

This chain uses TRBV15 with TRBJ2-7; tentative D call: TRBD2 (5 bases). V was clipped by 0 bases and J by 3 bases, with 12 bases between them. This CDR3 has 15 amino acids. Looked up from germline, CDR1 is LNHNV and CDR2 is YYDKDF (reference sequence). The CDR3 reads CATSRDIGDFYEQYF. CDR3 bases: TGTGCCACCAGCAGAGATATCGGGGATTTCTACGAGCAGTACTTC.

Comments on this clonotype: This could be a read error, since a much larger clone is one nucleotide away. The CDR3 here is CASGLEGTTTNEKLFF. CDR3 sequence (DNA): TGCGCCAGCGGCTTGGAGGGGACAACAACTAATGAAAAACTGTTTTTT. The chain recombines TRBV5-1 with TRBJ1-4; tentative D call: TRBD1 (6 bases). The germline V gene has CDR1 SGHRS and CDR2 YFSETQ. This CDR3 is built from 16 residues.

With regard to this clonotype: The junction and the germline gene differ at one end; a read error may be behind it. This sequence joins TRBV3-1 and TRBJ2-3; the match to TRBD1 covers 8 bases. Germline V CDR1 and CDR2: LGHDT, YNNKEL (reference sequence). The CDR3 consists of 15 residues. The CDR3 here is CVSSQGPGGADTQYF. The CDR3 DNA sequence: TGTGTCAGCAGCCAAGGTCCAGGGGGCGCAGATACGCAGTATTTT.

This clonotype was counted at least ten times. The V gene is TRBV30, the J gene TRBJ2-1; TRBD2 might be the D (6 bases). This CDR3 contains 15 residues. Germline V lookup: CDR1 GTSNPN, CDR2 SVGIG (reference sequence). Trimming pared 1 base from V and 8 bases from J, leaving 18 bases between. The CDR3 DNA reads TGTGCCTGGAGTGCCAGACCGGGGGTCCGTGATGAGCAGTTCTTC. Residues: CAWSARPGVRDEQFF.

The gene calls are TRBV18 and TRBJ2-7; D gene unclear. Germline V gives CDR1 KGHSH, CDR2 LQKENI. The V end lost 3 bases, the J end lost 1 base, and 10 bases lay between the germline ends. CDR3 size: 14 residues. DNA of the CDR3: TGTGCCAGCTCACCGGTTCCGAGTTCCTACGAGCAGTACTTC. Translating it yields CASSPVPSSYEQYF.

The gene calls are TRBV6-1 and TRBJ1-5, with TRBD1 matching 8 bases. This CDR3 is 17 amino acids long. V shed 7 bases and J 0 bases; nucleotides not matched to a gene: 11. Germline V gene data show CDR1 as MNHNS and CDR2 as SASEGT. CDR3 coding DNA: TGTGCCAGCAACCACAAGACAGGGGACTATAGCAATCAGCCCCAGCATTTT. Protein: CASNHKTGDYSNQPQHF.

The rearrangement uses TRBV19 and TRBJ2-5, with D unclear. This CDR3 comprises 14 residues. Trimming took off 3 bases at V and 1 base at J, with 9 bases between the two ends. Germline CDR1 reads LNHDA; CDR2 reads SQIVND (reference sequence). CDR3 DNA: TGTGCCAGTAGTATTCTGGGAAGCCAAGAGACCCAGTACTTC. Translated, it gives CASSILGSQETQYF.

This chain uses TRBV14 with TRBJ2-2, with 7 bases fitting TRBD2. The germline CDR1 and CDR2 sequences are SGHDN and FVKESK. The CDR3 is 13 residues long. Unmatched junction bases numbered 0, after V lost 8 bases and J lost 0 bases. This CDR3 is CASGLANTGELFF. The CDR3 DNA is TGTGCCAGCGGACTAGCGAACACCGGGGAGCTGTTTTTT.

The genes are TRBV19 and TRBJ2-2, with 12 bases fitting TRBD2. CDR1 is LNHDA and CDR2 is SQIVND in the germline V gene (reference sequence). The CDR3 spans 14 residues. Trimming cost V 11 bases and J 7 bases; bases outside gene matches: 8. The CDR3 sequence: CASTRLAGVGELFF. In nucleotides, the CDR3 is TGTGCCTCAACGCGACTAGCGGGAGTCGGGGAGCTGTTTTTT.

A few counts support this clonotype. This chain uses TRBV12-3 or TRBV12-4 with TRBJ2-3; TRBD2 matches 13 bases. The CDR3 extends over 16 amino acids. V was pared by 6 bases and J by 5 bases, with 8 bases of the junction left unmatched. The CDR3 DNA follows: TGTGCCAGCAGCCGTAGGACTAGCGGGAGAAGAGATACGCAGTATTTT. Protein product: CASSRRTSGRRDTQYF.

Ten or more counts support this clonotype. The gene calls are TRBV27 and TRBJ2-3; D is uncertain. V dropped 5 bases and J dropped 4 bases, with 10 bases sitting between them. Germline-derived CDR1 and CDR2 are MNHEY and SMNVEV (reference sequence). The CDR3 extends over 13 amino acids. The CDR3 region has the DNA TGTGCCAGCAGTACCCTTAGGGCAGATACGCAGTATTTT. This sequence encodes CASSTLRADTQYF.

This clonotype appeared many times. The chain joins TRBV19 to TRBJ2-5, with 13 bases matching TRBD2. V shed 3 bases, J shed 5 bases, and the junction held 6 bases outside the gene matches. The CDR3 covers 16 residues. Germline CDR1 LNHDA, CDR2 SQIVND (reference sequence). The CDR3 bases are TGTGCCAGTAGTATGCCCGGGACTAGCGGGACCGAGACCCAGTACTTC. This translates into CASSMPGTSGTETQYF.

The CDR3 DNA follows: TGTGCCAGCGGTATAGCGGGAGTGCAGTTCTTC. Encoded protein: CASGIAGVQFF. The chain couples TRBV6-1 to TRBJ2-1; 9 bases are a match to TRBD2. Per the germline V gene, CDR1 is MNHNS and CDR2 is SASEGT. V dropped 8 bases and J dropped 12; count of bases not matched to a gene: 5. CDR3 length: 11 residues.

In its sample, this clonotype was seen many times. The chain recombines TRBV12-3 or TRBV12-4 with TRBJ1-2; D ambiguous. CDR3 length equals 11 residues. Trimming removed 4 bases at V and 8 bases at J, with 8 bases between. CDR3 sequence: CASSSRRGYTF. The CDR3 DNA is TGTGCCAGCAGTTCTCGAAGAGGCTACACCTTC.